This T cell receptor (beta chain) was recovered during a study of blood T cell repertoires in COVID-19. For the study at large: The United States, Italy and Spain provided the acute and convalescent COVID-19 samples.

The repertoire was sequenced with immunoSEQ multiplex PCR; TCRdb's copy has only in-frame clones and lacks some. The data contain about 200,000 clones, 86% of them singletons. V lost 8 bases, J lost 9 bases, and 12 bases stayed unmatched. This CDR3 has 14 amino acids. CDR1 and CDR2 from the germline V gene are MDHEN and SYDVKM. Participants' own reports of clinical history determined their cohort assignment. The chain has TRBV28 and TRBJ2-1; 8 bases agree with TRBD2. Material: PBMCs or T cells enriched from blood (not recorded which). This receptor was taken from a man aged 40-49 years with acute COVID-19. The CDR3 coding sequence is TGTGCCAGCCAGACAGCGGGAGCTAAACTTGAGCAGTTCTTC. Its protein is CASQTAGAKLEQFF.